This TCR beta chain was profiled in a study of blood T cell repertoires in COVID-19. On the study more broadly: Researchers got acute and convalescent COVID-19 samples from the United States, Italy and Spain. Sample material is recorded as cDNA or gDNA derived from T cells, B-cell-depleted T cells, or PBMCs.

Original processing notes: Nucleated cell counts were estimated from reference gene primer amplification. Method: immunoSEQ multiplex PCR; TCRdb's copy keeps in-frame clones and lacks some. The DNA was the basis for D and trimming; V, J and clone size are from that table. The repertoire holds about 220,000 clones, almost 85% seen once, with about 2.4% in the top ten. Seattle researchers signed up patients amid active infection and tracked them longitudinally. This CDR3 is built from 14 residues. Germline values: CDR1 KGHSH, CDR2 LQKENI. Trimming at V came to 4 bases and at J to 5 bases, leaving 4 bases not matched to a gene.

The gene calls are TRBV18 and TRBJ1-2; 10 nucleotides match TRBD1. Sequencing was carried out using peripheral blood. The TCR sequence derives from a woman aged 65 to 85 with COVID-19, enrolled during active disease. Written as DNA, the CDR3 is TGTGCCAGCTCACACGGACAGGGGGAGTATGGCTACACCTTC. Translated, it gives CASSHGQGEYGYTF.